The 24 T cell receptor beta chains in this list originate from one sample, sequenced in a study of T cells after yellow fever vaccination. TCRdb independently ran MiXCR on the 5' RACE reads; one entry per CDR3 protein. Among some 560,000 distinct CDR3 sequences listed, roughly a fifth were seen once. The source was PBMCs, collected 15 days after the yellow fever booster vaccination. The receptors derive from a young man who received the YFV17D yellow fever vaccine.

The chain is built from TRBV12-3 or TRBV12-4 and TRBJ2-2, with TRBD1 matching 7 bases. The length of the CDR3 is 16 residues. Trimming at V came to 6 bases and at J to 6 bases, leaving 13 bases not matched to a gene. The CDR3 DNA follows: TGTGCCAGCAGCTTCTCCTCGACCGGGACAGCCGGGGAGCTGTTTTTT. It codes for CASSFSSTGTAGELFF.

The chain uses TRBV6-2 or TRBV6-3 and TRBJ1-1; unclear D gene. V dropped 1 base and J dropped 1 base, with 13 bases sitting between them. Germline CDR1 MNHEY, CDR2 SVGEGT. The CDR3 sequence is 16 residues long. The CDR3 protein is CASSYLKGPGNTEAFF. The CDR3 DNA reads TGTGCCAGCAGTTACTTAAAGGGCCCAGGGAACACTGAAGCTTTCTTT.

This clonotype was picked up one time. The chain combines TRBV19 with TRBJ2-5; D is possibly TRBD1 (5 bases). This CDR3 is built from 13 residues. Germline V gene sequence: CDR1 LNHDA, CDR2 SQIVND (reference sequence). V lost 7 bases and J 2 bases, leaving 11 bases between the germline ends. Here the CDR3 reads CASIGANQETQYF. The CDR3 bases are TGTGCCAGTATTGGGGCAAATCAAGAGACCCAGTACTTC. The whole variable domain, remainder taken from reference TRBV19 and TRBJ2-5, is DGGITQSPKYLFRKEGQNVTLSCEQNLNHDAMYWYRQDPGQGLRLIYYSQIVNDFQKGDIAEGYSVSREKKESFPLTVTSAQKNPTAFYLCASIGANQETQYFGPGTRLLVL.

This clonotype was seen a few times. The rearrangement joins TRBV5-1 to TRBJ2-7; 11 positions agree with TRBD2. Germline-derived CDR1 and CDR2 are SGHRS and YFSETQ. V was pared by 3 bases and J by 12 bases, with 14 bases of the junction left unmatched. The CDR3 covers 15 residues. The CDR3 region is CASSWGTSGDPGLYF. In DNA, the CDR3 is TGCGCCAGCAGCTGGGGGACTAGCGGAGACCCCGGATTGTACTTC.

The rearrangement uses TRBV6-2 or TRBV6-3 and TRBJ1-5; D is unresolved. The germline V and J ends were trimmed by 2 bases and 7 bases, with 6 bases remaining between them. The CDR3 has 12 residues. Looked up from germline, CDR1 is MNHEY and CDR2 is SVGEGT. The CDR3 bases are TGTGCCAGCAGTTACACGGGGCAGCCCCAGCATTTT. It encodes CASSYTGQPQHF.

The DNA of the CDR3 is TGTGCCAGCAGTTTAGTCCTCAACCTCCTAGCGGGAGTGAACACCGGGGAGCTGTTTTTT. Translating gives CASSLVLNLLAGVNTGELFF. The chain joins TRBV12-3 or TRBV12-4 to TRBJ2-2; 10 bases are shared with TRBD2. V lost 1 base and J lost 1; bases outside the gene matches: 12. CDR3 length: 20 residues.

This clonotype was found a few times. This chain joins TRBV29-1 and TRBJ2-7; D not resolved. CDR3 length: 12 residues. Germline V CDR1 and CDR2: SQVTM, ANQGSEA. V lost 4 bases and J 5 bases, leaving 12 bases between the germline ends. CDR3 amino acids: CSVVTPSDEQYF. CDR3 coding DNA: TGCAGCGTTGTCACGCCTTCCGACGAGCAGTACTTC.

The chain carries TRBV12-3 or TRBV12-4 and TRBJ2-3; 12 bases are a match to TRBD2. The junction had 16 bases not matched to a gene; V was cut back by 3 bases and J by 3 bases. The CDR3 totals 20 residues. The CDR3 DNA sequence: TGTGCCAGCAGTTTTGGGTCAGAGGGACTAGCGGGCCCGCGGACAGATACGCAGTATTTT. Its protein is CASSFGSEGLAGPRTDTQYF.

This chain links TRBV12-3 or TRBV12-4 with TRBJ1-2; D unclear. The CDR3 is 12 amino acids. V was clipped by 2 bases and J by 5 bases, with 6 bases between them. The CDR3 reads CASSLRAYGYTF. For the CDR3, the DNA is TGTGCCAGCAGTTTAAGGGCTTATGGCTACACCTTC.

This clonotype was detected only a few times. The J gene is TRBJ2-2, the V gene TRBV2; 7 bases map to TRBD1. With 8 bases clipped from V and 7 bases from J, the junction kept 7 bases outside the gene matches. The CDR3 length is 13 residues. Germline V gene sequence: CDR1 SNHLY, CDR2 FYNNEI. The CDR3 region has the DNA TGTGCCAGCCAGACAGGGAGAGGCGGGGAGCTGTTTTTT. Protein sequence: CASQTGRGGELFF. Full variable domain (missing parts from reference TRBV2 and TRBJ2-2): EPEVTQTPSHQVTQMGQEVILRCVPISNHLYFYWYRQILGQKVEFLVSFYNNEISEKSEIFDDQFSVERPDGSNFTLKIRSTKLEDSAMYFCASQTGRGGELFFGEGSRLTVL.

This clonotype has more than one count but fewer than ten. V gene TRBV11-2 combines with J gene TRBJ2-3; TRBD2 agrees at 9 bases. The junction had 13 bases not matched to a gene; V was cut back by 7 bases and J by 5 bases. The CDR3 length is 16 residues. Germline CDR1 is SGHAT and CDR2 is FQNNGV. As DNA, the CDR3 is TGTGCCAGCAACCAGCTGGGGGGACTAGCCCAAGATACGCAGTATTTT. It encodes CASNQLGGLAQDTQYF.

The sample holds a few counts of this clonotype. The chain combines TRBV12-3 or TRBV12-4 with TRBJ2-5; the D gene is possibly TRBD2 (6 bases). The CDR3 has 13 residues. V was cut by 3 bases and J by 4 bases, with 9 bases left in between. The CDR3 loop reads CASSLELAETQYF. In DNA form, the CDR3 reads TGTGCCAGCAGTTTGGAACTAGCAGAGACCCAGTACTTC.

This clonotype was counted a few times. The chain combines TRBV12-3 or TRBV12-4 with TRBJ1-3; a weak D match, TRBD1 (6 bases). The CDR3 runs 16 residues. V dropped 5 bases and J dropped 5 bases, with 19 bases sitting between them. CDR3 DNA: TGTGCCAGCAGTGCGGGTTCGCAGGGGCGGAGAAACACCATATATTTT. Residues: CASSAGSQGRRNTIYF.

This clonotype turned up a few times. This chain links TRBV7-2 with TRBJ2-7, with D possibly being TRBD2 (5 bases). Trimming pared 0 bases from V and 4 bases from J, leaving 10 bases between. Germline V gene lookup returns CDR1 SGHTA and CDR2 FQGNSA. The CDR3 length is 14 residues. As DNA, the CDR3 is TGTGCCAGCAGCTTAGCCGAGGGCCATTACGAGCAGTACTTC. Protein: CASSLAEGHYEQYF.

The chain carries TRBV4-3 and TRBJ2-5; D not certain. V was clipped by 2 bases and J by 4 bases, with 8 bases between them. The CDR3 has 13 amino acids. Germline loops: CDR1 LGHNA, CDR2 YSLEER. Here the CDR3 DNA reads TGCGCCAGCAGCCAAAACCGAAGAGAGACCCAGTACTTC. Protein sequence: CASSQNRRETQYF.

The rearrangement links TRBV4-3 to TRBJ1-2, with TRBD1 matching over 9 bases. Germline V gene lookup returns CDR1 LGHNA and CDR2 YSLEER. J was trimmed by 5 bases and V by 0 bases; bases with no gene match: 4. The CDR3 has 15 residues. The CDR3 here is CASSQDKGQGYGYTF. Here the CDR3 DNA reads TGCGCCAGCAGCCAAGATAAGGGACAGGGATATGGCTACACCTTC.

This chain links TRBV28 with TRBJ2-7, with no clear D. V dropped 1 base and J dropped 2 bases, with 9 bases sitting between them. The CDR3 has 14 amino acids. CDR1 is MDHEN and CDR2 is SYDVKM in the germline V gene. The CDR3 DNA sequence: TGTGCCAGCAGTTTATCACAGTCCACCTACGAGCAGTACTTC. Its translation: CASSLSQSTYEQYF.

The gene calls are TRBV15 and TRBJ2-5, with 8 bases matching TRBD1. CDR1 LNHNV and CDR2 YYDKDF come from the germline V gene (reference sequence). CDR3 length equals 19 residues. J lost 3 bases, V lost 1 base, and 16 bases had no gene match. The CDR3 sequence: CATSRVKLGTGQGEETQYF. The CDR3 DNA is TGTGCCACCAGCAGAGTGAAGTTAGGGACAGGTCAGGGGGAAGAGACCCAGTACTTC. Variable domain in full (rest from reference TRBV15 and TRBJ2-5): DAMVIQNPRYQVTQFGKPVTLSCSQTLNHNVMYWYQQKSSQAPKLLFHYYDKDFNNEADTPDNFQSRRPNTSFCFLDIRSPGLGDTAMYLCATSRVKLGTGQGEETQYFGPGTRLLVL.

V gene TRBV11-2 combines with J gene TRBJ1-5; 7 nucleotides match TRBD1. The ends lost 5 bases at V and 6 bases at J; junction bases unmatched: 4. The CDR3 is 13 residues long. CDR1 SGHAT and CDR2 FQNNGV come from the germline V gene. The CDR3 region is CASSPGGFQPQHF. The CDR3 DNA follows: TGTGCCAGCAGCCCAGGGGGATTTCAGCCCCAGCATTTT.

The chain is built from TRBV19 and TRBJ1-1, with a possible D match to TRBD1 (6 bases). V lost 10 bases and J 4 bases, leaving 16 bases between the germline ends. This CDR3 spans 13 amino acids. Germline CDR1 is LNHDA and CDR2 is SQIVND (reference sequence). The CDR3 bases are TGTGCCATCCGAAGCAGGGGAGCCACTGAAGCTTTCTTT. Protein sequence: CAIRSRGATEAFF.

The chain combines TRBV11-1 with TRBJ2-6, with TRBD1 identical over 11 bases. Trimming removed 5 bases from V and 3 bases from J; junction bases left unmatched: 9. CDR1 and CDR2 from the germline V gene are SGHAT and FQDESV (reference sequence). There are 18 residues in the CDR3. DNA for the CDR3: TGTGCCAGCAGCCCATGGGACAGGGGGTCTGGTGGGGCCAACGTCCTGACTTTC. Translated: CASSPWDRGSGGANVLTF. Looking up the rest from reference TRBV11-1 and TRBJ2-6 gives the full variable domain: EAEVAQSPRYKITEKSQAVAFWCDPISGHATLYWYRQILGQGPELLVQFQDESVVDDSQLPKDRFSAERLKGVDSTLKIQPAELGDSAMYLCASSPWDRGSGGANVLTFGAGSRLTVL.

This clonotype was seen a few times. This sequence joins TRBV7-2 and TRBJ1-1; D is uncertain. The germline V gene encodes CDR1 SGHTA and CDR2 FQGNSA. The CDR3 runs 14 residues. V lost 5 bases and J lost 4, with 14 bases in between. CDR3 nucleotides: TGTGCCAGCAGCCTTGAGTCCGTTCGCACTGAAGCTTTCTTT. Protein: CASSLESVRTEAFF.

This clonotype was counted between two and nine times. The V gene is TRBV29-1, the J gene TRBJ1-5; possibly TRBD1 for D (5 bases). The ends were cut back, 4 bases at V and 3 bases at J, with 16 bases in the middle. Germline CDR1 reads SQVTM; CDR2 reads ANQGSEA. The CDR3 runs to 15 residues. The CDR3, as DNA: TGCAGCGTTGCCTTTGCAGGACAAATCAATCAGCCCCAGCATTTT. Translation gives CSVAFAGQINQPQHF. The full variable domain, completed using reference TRBV29-1 and TRBJ1-5, is SAVISQKPSRDICQRGTSLTIQCQVDSQVTMMFWYRQQPGQSLTLIATANQGSEATYESGFVIDKFPISRPNLTFSTLTVSNMSPEDSSIYLCSVAFAGQINQPQHFGDGTRLSIL.

This clonotype was detected a few times. The rearrangement joins TRBV5-5 to TRBJ2-7; 7 bases fit TRBD1. This CDR3 is built from 15 residues. Unmatched junction bases numbered 6, after V lost 1 base and J lost 2 bases. CDR1 is SGHKS and CDR2 is YYEKEE in the germline V gene (reference sequence). The CDR3 sequence is CASSLLFGQAYEQYF. Written as DNA, the CDR3 is TGTGCCAGCAGCTTGTTGTTTGGACAGGCCTACGAGCAGTACTTC. Combining the CDR3 with reference TRBV5-5 and TRBJ2-7 gives the whole variable domain DAGVTQSPTHLIKTRGQQVTLRCSPISGHKSVSWYQQVLGQGPQFIFQYYEKEERGRGNFPDRFSARQFPNYSSELNVNALLLGDSALYLCASSLLFGQAYEQYFGPGTRLTVT.